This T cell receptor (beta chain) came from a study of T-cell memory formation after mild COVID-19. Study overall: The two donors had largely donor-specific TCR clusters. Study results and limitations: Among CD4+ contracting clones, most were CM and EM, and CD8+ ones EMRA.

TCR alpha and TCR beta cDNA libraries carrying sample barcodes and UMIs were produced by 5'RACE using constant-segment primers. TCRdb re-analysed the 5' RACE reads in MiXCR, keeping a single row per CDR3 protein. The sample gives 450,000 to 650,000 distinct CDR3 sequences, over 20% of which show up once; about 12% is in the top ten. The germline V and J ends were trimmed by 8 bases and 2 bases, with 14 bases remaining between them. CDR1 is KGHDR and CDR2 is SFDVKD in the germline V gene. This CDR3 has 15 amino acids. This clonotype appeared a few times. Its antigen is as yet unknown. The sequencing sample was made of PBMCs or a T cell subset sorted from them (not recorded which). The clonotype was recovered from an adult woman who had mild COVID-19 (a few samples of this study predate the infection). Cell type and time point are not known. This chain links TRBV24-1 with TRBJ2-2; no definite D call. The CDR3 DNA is TGTGCCACCAAGCCCCGCAACACAAACACCGGGGAGCTGTTTTTT. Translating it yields CATKPRNTNTGELFF.